This T cell receptor beta chain was captured in a study of Ad26.COV2.S vaccination and SARS-CoV-2 variants (dated by TCRdb to the early 2020s). For the wider study: Vaccine-arm donors were drawn from COV1001, a multicentre, randomized, double-blind, placebo-controlled phase I-IIa trial of Ad26.COV2.S in healthy adults. Participants in the trial were split at random into five groups of five each, receiving low-dose or high-dose Ad26.COV2.S once or twice, or else placebo on both occasions. Investigators remained blinded to trial group allocation during experiments and outcome assessment. Ad26.COV2.S was given intramuscularly at 5x10^10 or 1x10^11 viral particles, as a single shot or as two shots 56 days apart. A total of 32 samples were included in the TCR-sequenced set, comprising about 20 Ad26.COV2.S vaccine recipients, 5 placebo recipients and 8 SARS-CoV-2 convalescent individuals. TCRbeta repertoire sequencing was used to assess the specificity and breadth of SARS-CoV-2-reactive T cell receptors after Ad26.COV2.S vaccination.

On this clone: The specificity of this receptor is unknown. The input lacks base qualities; no much larger clone sits a single base away.

This sample's treatment or condition label indicates: approximately 18 received Ad26.COV2.S at low or high dose, single or two shots; about 5 received placebo; per-sample allocation not given. Repertoires of vaccine and placebo recipients were sequenced from samples taken on day 63 after the first injection. In Cohort 1b, some 25 adults aged 18-55 years were enrolled at a single site in Boston, USA, between 29 July and 7 August 2020. Ad26.COV2.S consisted of a replication-incompetent adenovirus type 26 vector by which a prefusion-stabilized SARS-CoV-2 spike protein from the original Wuhan strain was expressed. The CDR3 goes from the cysteine to the phenylalanine over 17 residues. The CDR3 DNA has 51 bases and is translated from base 1. The full study reports these points: It was noted by the authors that total T cell responses may have been underestimated by the TCR breadth and depth analyses. Comparable non-spike TCR breadth was observed between vaccine and placebo recipients, consistent with only spike being contained in the vaccine. The study was not powered for comparison of responses between vaccine doses or regimens. After vaccination, substantial breadth of spike-specific CD8+ and CD4+ T cell responses was reported. Compared with placebo recipients, Ad26.COV2.S recipients showed higher spike-specific TCR breadth (P = 0.0014).

TCRbeta CDR3 regions were sequenced with the immunoSEQ Assay. After extraction, genomic DNA underwent amplification by bias-controlled multiplex PCR, followed by high-throughput sequencing. Per the source publication's procedure: To quantify the absolute abundance of each unique TCRbeta CDR3 region, sequences were collapsed and filtered. T cell fraction was estimated by normalization of TCRbeta template counts to usable DNA, with usable DNA being measured through amplification of reference genes present in all nucleated cells. Repertoire TCRs were annotated as SARS-CoV-2-specific by exact matching of V gene, CDR3 amino acid sequence and J gene to a known reactive TCR set. The reference SARS-CoV-2 TCR set was obtained from MIRA and was filtered for enrichment in COVID-19-positive ImmuneCODE repertoires, whereby public or cross-reactive TCRs were removed. Drawing on the MIRA antigens, annotated TCRs were analysed further at the level of specific ORF or position within ORF. Depth was the summed frequency of annotated unique rearrangements, while breadth was defined as annotated unique rearrangements over total unique productive rearrangements. Group comparisons of TCR breadth used two-sided Wilcoxon rank-sum tests. TCRdb re-hosts the immuneACCESS table, in-frame sequences only. Its copies lack some clones; in the studies checked, an unresolved V gene accounts for under half of them, and the cause for the rest is not known. Clonal size and the V and J genes are those of that table, whereas D and trimming came from the DNA. The sample profile shows about 380,000 clones; around 82% of them were found once. Approximately 7.8% of the sample rests with the top ten.

The sequence joins TRBV21-1 to TRBJ1-1; TRBD1, the table's D call, was not compared with the DNA. TRBV21-1 is tagged as a pseudogene. Material: peripheral blood, obtained in a trial of Ad26.COV2.S vaccine versus placebo. The TCR was taken from a person between 18 and 65 years old who received the Ad26.COV2.S COVID-19 vaccine or a placebo. The CDR3 has the sequence CAPWTVGSDRMNTEAFF. The sequence in DNA is TGTGCCCCCTGGACGGTCGGATCAGACAGGATGAACACTGAAGCTTTCTTT.